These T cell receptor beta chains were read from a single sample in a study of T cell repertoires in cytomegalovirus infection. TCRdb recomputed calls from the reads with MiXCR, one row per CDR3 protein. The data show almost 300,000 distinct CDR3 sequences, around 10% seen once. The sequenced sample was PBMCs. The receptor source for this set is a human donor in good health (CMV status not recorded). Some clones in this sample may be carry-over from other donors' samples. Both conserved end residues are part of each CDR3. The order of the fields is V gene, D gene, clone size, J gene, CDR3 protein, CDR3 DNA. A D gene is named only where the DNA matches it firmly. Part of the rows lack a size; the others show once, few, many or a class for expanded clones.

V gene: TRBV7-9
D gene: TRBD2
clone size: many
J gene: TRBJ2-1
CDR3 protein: CASSPSGLSYNEQFF
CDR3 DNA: TGTGCCAGCAGCCCTAGCGGCCTCTCCTACAATGAGCAGTTCTTC

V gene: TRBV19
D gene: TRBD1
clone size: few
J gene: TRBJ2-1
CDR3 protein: CASSSPGQFFYEQFF
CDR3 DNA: TGTGCCAGTAGTTCACCGGGACAGTTTTTTTATGAGCAGTTCTTC

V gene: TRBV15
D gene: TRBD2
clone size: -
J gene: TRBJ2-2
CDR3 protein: CATSRDLAGGIYPGELFF
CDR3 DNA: TGTGCCACCAGCAGAGATCTAGCGGGGGGGATATATCCCGGGGAGCTGTTTTTT

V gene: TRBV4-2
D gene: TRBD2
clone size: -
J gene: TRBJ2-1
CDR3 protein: CASSQGAGGPFNEQFF
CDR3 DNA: TGTGCCAGCAGCCAAGGGGCGGGGGGGCCGTTCAATGAGCAGTTCTTC

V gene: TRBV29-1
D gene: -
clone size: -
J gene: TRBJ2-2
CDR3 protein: CSVVLIGELFF
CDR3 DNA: TGCAGCGTTGTTCTGATCGGGGAGCTGTTTTTT

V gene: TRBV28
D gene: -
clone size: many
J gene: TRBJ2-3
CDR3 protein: CASSIGQSSTDTQYF
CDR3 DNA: TGTGCCAGCAGCATAGGACAGTCTAGCACAGATACGCAGTATTTT

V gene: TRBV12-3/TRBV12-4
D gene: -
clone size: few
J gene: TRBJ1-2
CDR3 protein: CASSLRGGDYGYTF
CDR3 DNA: TGTGCCAGCAGCCTCAGGGGAGGGGACTATGGCTACACCTTC

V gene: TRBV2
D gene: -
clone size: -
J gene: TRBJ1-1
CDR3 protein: CASSEGQAMNTEAFF
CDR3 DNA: TGTGCCAGCAGTGAAGGGCAGGCAATGAACACTGAAGCTTTCTTT

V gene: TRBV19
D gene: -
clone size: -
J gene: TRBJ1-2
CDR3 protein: CASSLRGTEYGYTF
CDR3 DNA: TGTGCCAGTAGTCTCCGGGGGACTGAGTATGGCTACACCTTC

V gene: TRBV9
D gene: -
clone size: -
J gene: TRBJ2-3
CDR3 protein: CASSAGRWSTDTQYF
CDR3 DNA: TGTGCCAGCAGCGCGGGACGGTGGTCCACAGATACGCAGTATTTT

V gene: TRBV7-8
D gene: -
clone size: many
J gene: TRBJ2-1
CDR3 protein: CASTHIVNEQFF
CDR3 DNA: TGTGCCAGCACCCATATCGTCAATGAGCAGTTCTTC

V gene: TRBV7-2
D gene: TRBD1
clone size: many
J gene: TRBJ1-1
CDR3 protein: CASSTTGGGTEAFF
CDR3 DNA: TGTGCCAGCAGCACCACAGGGGGCGGCACTGAAGCTTTCTTT

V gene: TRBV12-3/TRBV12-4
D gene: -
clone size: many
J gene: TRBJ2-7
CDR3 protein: CASSLVGKGYEQYF
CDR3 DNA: TGTGCCAGCAGTTTAGTCGGAAAGGGCTACGAGCAGTACTTC

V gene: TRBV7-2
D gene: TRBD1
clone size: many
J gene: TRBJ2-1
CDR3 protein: CASRKPGQGSNEQFF
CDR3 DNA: TGTGCCAGCAGGAAACCGGGACAGGGTTCCAATGAGCAGTTCTTC

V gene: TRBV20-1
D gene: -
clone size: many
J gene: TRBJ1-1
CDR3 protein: CSASPVFTEAFF
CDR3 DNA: TGCAGTGCTAGTCCGGTTTTCACTGAAGCTTTCTTT

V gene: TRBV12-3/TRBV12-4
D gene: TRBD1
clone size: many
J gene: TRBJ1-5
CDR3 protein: CASSRQGPTQPQHF
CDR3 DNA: TGTGCCAGCAGTCGACAGGGGCCAACTCAGCCCCAGCATTTT

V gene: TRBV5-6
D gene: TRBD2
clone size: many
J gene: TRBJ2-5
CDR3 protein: CASSSLAGDQETQYF
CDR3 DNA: TGTGCCAGCAGCTCCCTAGCGGGGGACCAAGAGACCCAGTACTTC

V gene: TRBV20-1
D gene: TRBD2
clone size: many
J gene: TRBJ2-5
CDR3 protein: CSARVGTSGTQYF
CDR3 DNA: TGCAGTGCTAGAGTTGGGACTAGCGGGACCCAGTACTTC

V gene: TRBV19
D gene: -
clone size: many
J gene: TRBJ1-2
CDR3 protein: CASSVGQGSIYGYTF
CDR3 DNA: TGTGCCAGTAGCGTAGGCCAGGGGTCGATCTATGGCTACACCTTC

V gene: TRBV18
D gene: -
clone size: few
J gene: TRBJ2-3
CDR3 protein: CASSRAGGTQYF
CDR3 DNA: TGTGCCAGCTCCCGAGCCGGGGGTACGCAGTATTTT

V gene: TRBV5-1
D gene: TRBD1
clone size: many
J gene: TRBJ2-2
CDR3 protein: CASYGTGGTGELFF
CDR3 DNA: TGCGCCAGCTACGGGACAGGGGGTACCGGGGAGCTGTTTTTT

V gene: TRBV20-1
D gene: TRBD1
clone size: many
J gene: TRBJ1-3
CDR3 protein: CSARGTGHFGPYHSGNTIYF
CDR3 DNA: TGCAGTGCGAGGGGGACAGGCCATTTCGGGCCTTACCACTCTGGAAACACCATATATTTT

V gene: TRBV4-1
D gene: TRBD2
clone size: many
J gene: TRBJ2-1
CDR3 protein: CASSQAGTSGKEQFF
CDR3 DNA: TGCGCCAGCAGCCAGGCGGGGACTAGCGGAAAAGAGCAGTTCTTC

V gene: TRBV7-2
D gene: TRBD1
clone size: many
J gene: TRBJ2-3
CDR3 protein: CASSLGQGALDTQYF
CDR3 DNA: TGTGCCAGCAGCTTAGGACAGGGGGCTTTGGATACGCAGTATTTT

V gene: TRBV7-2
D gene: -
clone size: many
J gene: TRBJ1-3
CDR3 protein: CASSLLGNTIYF
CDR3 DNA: TGTGCCAGCAGCTTATTGGGGAACACCATATATTTT

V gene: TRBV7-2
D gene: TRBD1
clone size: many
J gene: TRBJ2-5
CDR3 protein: CASRHKGQGIEETQYF
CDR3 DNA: TGTGCCAGCAGACACAAGGGACAGGGGATTGAAGAGACCCAGTACTTC

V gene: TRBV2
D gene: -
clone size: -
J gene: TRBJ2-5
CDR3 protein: CASSERAGMGWGKTQYF
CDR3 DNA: TGTGCCAGCAGTGAAAGGGCAGGGATGGGTTGGGGAAAGACCCAGTACTTC

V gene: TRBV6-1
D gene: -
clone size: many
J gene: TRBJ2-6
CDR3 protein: CASFGGANVLTF
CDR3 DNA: TGTGCCAGCTTTGGTGGGGCCAACGTCCTGACTTTC

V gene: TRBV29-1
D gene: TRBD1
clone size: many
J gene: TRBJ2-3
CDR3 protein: CSIHRGQDTQYF
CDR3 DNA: TGCAGCATCCACAGGGGGCAAGATACGCAGTATTTT

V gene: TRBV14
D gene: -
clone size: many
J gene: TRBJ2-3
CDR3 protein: CASSHGSRDILTNTDTQYF
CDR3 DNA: TGTGCCAGCAGCCACGGCTCCCGGGACATCCTCACCAACACAGATACGCAGTATTTT

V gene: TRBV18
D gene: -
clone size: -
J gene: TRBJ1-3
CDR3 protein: CASSPTGSSGNTIYF
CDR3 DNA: TGTGCCAGCTCACCAACAGGGAGCTCTGGAAACACCATATATTTT

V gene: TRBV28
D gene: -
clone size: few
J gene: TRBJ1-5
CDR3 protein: CASSALGQGNQPQHF
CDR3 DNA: TGTGCCAGCAGTGCGCTCGGGCAGGGAAATCAGCCCCAGCATTTT

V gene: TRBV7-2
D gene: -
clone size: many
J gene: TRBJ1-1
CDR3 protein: CASTLRWRDTEAFF
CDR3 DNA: TGTGCCAGCACCTTGAGGTGGAGGGACACTGAAGCTTTCTTT

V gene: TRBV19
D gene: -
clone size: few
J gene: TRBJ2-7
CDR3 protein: CASSNLWAGAYEQYF
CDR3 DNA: TGTGCCAGTAGTAACCTGTGGGCAGGGGCCTACGAGCAGTACTTC

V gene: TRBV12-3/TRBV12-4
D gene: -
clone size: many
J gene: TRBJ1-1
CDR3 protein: CASTGRGRGLNTEAFF
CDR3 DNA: TGTGCCAGCACTGGTAGGGGCAGGGGTTTGAACACTGAAGCTTTCTTT

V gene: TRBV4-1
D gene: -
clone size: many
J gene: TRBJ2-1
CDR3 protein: CASSLFATANNEQFF
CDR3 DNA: TGCGCCAGCAGCCTATTTGCCACAGCCAACAATGAGCAGTTCTTC

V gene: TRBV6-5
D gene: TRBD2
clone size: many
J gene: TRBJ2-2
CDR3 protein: CASSSPPTSGLNTGELFF
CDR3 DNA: TGTGCCAGCAGTTCCCCCCCGACTAGCGGTTTGAACACCGGGGAGCTGTTTTTT

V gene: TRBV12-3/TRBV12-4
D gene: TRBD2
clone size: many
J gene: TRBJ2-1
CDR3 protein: CASSLVLGGGYNEQFF
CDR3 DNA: TGTGCCAGCAGTTTGGTCCTTGGGGGGGGCTACAATGAGCAGTTCTTC

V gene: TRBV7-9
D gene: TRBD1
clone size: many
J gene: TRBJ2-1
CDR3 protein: CASSRPTGTYNEQFF
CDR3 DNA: TGTGCCAGCAGCCGCCCGACAGGGACCTACAATGAGCAGTTCTTC

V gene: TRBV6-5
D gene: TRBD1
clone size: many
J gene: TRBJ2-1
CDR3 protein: CASSYRGTGRNEQFF
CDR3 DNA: TGTGCCAGCAGTTACCGTGGGACAGGGCGCAATGAGCAGTTCTTC

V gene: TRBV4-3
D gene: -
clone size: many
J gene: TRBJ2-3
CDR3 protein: CASSQDQTTDTQYF
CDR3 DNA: TGTGCCAGCAGCCAAGATCAGACCACAGATACGCAGTATTTT

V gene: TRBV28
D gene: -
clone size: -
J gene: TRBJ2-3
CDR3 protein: CASSLPRAVTQYF
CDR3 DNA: TGTGCCAGCAGTCTGCCCAGGGCGGTTACGCAGTATTTT

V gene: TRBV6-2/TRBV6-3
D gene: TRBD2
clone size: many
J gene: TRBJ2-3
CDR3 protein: CASSRTLAGRTDTQYF
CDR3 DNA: TGTGCCAGCAGTCGAACACTAGCGGGGCGCACAGATACGCAGTATTTT

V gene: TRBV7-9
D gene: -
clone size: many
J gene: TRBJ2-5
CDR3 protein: CASSSGSHVETQYF
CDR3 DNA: TGTGCCAGCAGCTCTGGGAGCCACGTGGAGACCCAGTACTTC

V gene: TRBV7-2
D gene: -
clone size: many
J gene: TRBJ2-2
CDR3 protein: CASSPGARNTGELFF
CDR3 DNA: TGTGCCAGCAGCCCCGGGGCCAGAAACACCGGGGAGCTGTTTTTT

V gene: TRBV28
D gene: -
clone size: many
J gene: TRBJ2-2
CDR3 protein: CASSSIDSRNTGELFF
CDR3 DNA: TGTGCCAGCAGTTCAATAGACAGCCGGAACACCGGGGAGCTGTTTTTT

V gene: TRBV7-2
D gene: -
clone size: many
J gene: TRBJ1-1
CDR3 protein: CASSPQGRPNTEAFF
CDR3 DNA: TGTGCCAGCAGCCCCCAAGGGCGGCCGAACACTGAAGCTTTCTTT

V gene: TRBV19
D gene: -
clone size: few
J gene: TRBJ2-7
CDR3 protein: CASSMSPTGVSYEQYF
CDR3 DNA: TGTGCCAGTAGTATGTCTCCGACAGGCGTCTCCTACGAGCAGTACTTC

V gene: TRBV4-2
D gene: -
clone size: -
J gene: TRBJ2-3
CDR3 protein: CASSLETYRGSSTDTQYF
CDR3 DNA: TGTGCCAGCAGCCTTGAAACGTATCGGGGCTCTAGCACAGATACGCAGTATTTT

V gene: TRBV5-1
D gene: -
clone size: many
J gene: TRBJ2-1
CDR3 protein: CASSWGNRDSYNEQFF
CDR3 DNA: TGCGCCAGCAGCTGGGGAAACCGGGACTCCTACAATGAGCAGTTCTTC

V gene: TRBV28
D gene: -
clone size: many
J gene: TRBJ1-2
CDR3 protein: CASNLESYGYTF
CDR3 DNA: TGTGCCAGCAATCTTGAGAGCTATGGCTACACCTTC

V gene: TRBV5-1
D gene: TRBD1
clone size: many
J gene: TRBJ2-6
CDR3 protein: CASSGTASSGANVLTF
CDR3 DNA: TGCGCCAGCAGCGGGACAGCTAGCTCTGGGGCCAACGTCCTGACTTTC

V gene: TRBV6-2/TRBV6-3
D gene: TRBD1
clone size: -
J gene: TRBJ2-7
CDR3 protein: CASSFRQGFYEQYF
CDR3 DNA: TGTGCCAGCAGTTTTAGACAGGGGTTCTACGAGCAGTACTTC

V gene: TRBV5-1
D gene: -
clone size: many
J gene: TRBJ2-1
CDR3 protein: CASSLASYYNEQFF
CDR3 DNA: TGCGCCAGCAGCTTGGCCAGTTATTACAATGAGCAGTTCTTC